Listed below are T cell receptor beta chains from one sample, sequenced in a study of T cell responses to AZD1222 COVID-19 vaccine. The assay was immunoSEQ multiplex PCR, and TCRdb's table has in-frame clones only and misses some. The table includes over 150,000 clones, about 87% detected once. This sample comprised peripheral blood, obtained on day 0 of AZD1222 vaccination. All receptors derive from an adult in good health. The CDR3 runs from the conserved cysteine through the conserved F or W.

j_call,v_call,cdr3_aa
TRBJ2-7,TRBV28,CATSRRLYEQYF
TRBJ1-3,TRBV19,CASSSPGQIESGNTIYF
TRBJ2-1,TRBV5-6,CASSPPALQGAEQFF
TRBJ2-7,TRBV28,CASSVRLGYEQYF
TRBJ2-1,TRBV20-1,CSARGERVF
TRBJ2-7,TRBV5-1,CASSLLGRAGGVNEQYF
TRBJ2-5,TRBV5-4,CASSLEVGGEETQYF
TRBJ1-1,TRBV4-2,CASSQGGTGRNTEAFF
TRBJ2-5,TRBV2,CASSAIQETQYF
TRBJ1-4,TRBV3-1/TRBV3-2,CASNRAATNEKLFF
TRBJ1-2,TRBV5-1,CASNGGQALEGYTF
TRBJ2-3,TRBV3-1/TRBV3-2,CASSHPPSTGGVKDTQYF
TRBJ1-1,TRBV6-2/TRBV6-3,CASSYPTSTGFMRNTEAFF
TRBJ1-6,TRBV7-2,CASSPGTGAAGPLHF
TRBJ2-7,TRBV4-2,CASSQDVADSYEQYF
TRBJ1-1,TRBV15,CATSAVRWTNTEAFF
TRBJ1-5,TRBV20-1,CSASEGALQPQHF
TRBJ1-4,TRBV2,CASRDRWSEKLFF
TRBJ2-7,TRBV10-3,CAINSGDGAYEQYF
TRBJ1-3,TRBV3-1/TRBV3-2,CASSSRPRTGGLGNTIYF
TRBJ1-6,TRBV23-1,CASSQTWTGERSPLHF
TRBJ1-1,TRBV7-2,CATKGQENTEAFF
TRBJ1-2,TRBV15,CATSSWEYGYTF
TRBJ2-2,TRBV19,CASSPGYTGELFF
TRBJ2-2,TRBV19,CASQGPSNTGELFF
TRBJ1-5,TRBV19,CASSIYGLSNQPQHF
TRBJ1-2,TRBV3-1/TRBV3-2,CASSRRRGQPNYGYTF
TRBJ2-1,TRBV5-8,CASSLGDYRSDEQFF
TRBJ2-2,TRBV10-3,CAISDFSGGELFF
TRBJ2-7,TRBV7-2,CASSPASGTGFNF
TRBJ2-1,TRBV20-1,CSASTEQFF
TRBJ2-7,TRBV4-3,CASSQDRGFTYEQYF
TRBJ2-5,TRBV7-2,CASSLATSGGQETQYF
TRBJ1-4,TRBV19,CASNQDRSNEKLFF
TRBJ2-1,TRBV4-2,CASSQASYGYNEQFF
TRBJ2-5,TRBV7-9,CASSLSRQETQYF
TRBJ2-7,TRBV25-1,CASSGTGVSSYEQYF
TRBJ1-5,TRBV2,CASSLNPGEPQHF
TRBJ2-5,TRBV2,CASSPRVSGGSGRTQYF
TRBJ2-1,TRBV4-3,CASSQGYRGLYNEQFF
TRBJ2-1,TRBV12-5,CASGPPTVGRSGGAQFF
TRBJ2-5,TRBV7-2,CASSLVETQYF
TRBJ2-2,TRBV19,CASSIVPGANTGELFF
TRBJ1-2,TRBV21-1,CASTDQTTGDYGYTF
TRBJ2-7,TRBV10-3,CAISVGGYEQYF
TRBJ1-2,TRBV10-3,CATSGGGDYGYTF
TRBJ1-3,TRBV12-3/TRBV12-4,CASSLGLGNTIYF